The present entry profiles one TCR beta chain with its context. It has no known antigen specificity. It has no much larger one-base neighbor in the sample; base qualities were not kept. Collaborating institutions collected whole blood in K2EDTA tubes following their own protocols. For TCRbeta analysis, collaborators shipped samples in one of three forms: frozen whole blood, isolated PBMCs, or DNA extracted from either of those sample types. The immunoSEQ Assay, a bias-controlled multiplex PCR, was used to amplify TCRbeta CDR3 regions from genomic DNA. In the authors' own workflow: Within the assay, amplification of reference gene primers was used to estimate how many nucleated cells each sample contained. To quantify the absolute abundance of each unique TCRbeta CDR3 rearrangement, sequence reads were collapsed and filtered. For each sample, productive Simpson clonality was calculated by taking the square root of Simpson's diversity index across productive rearrangements. TCRdb's version of the immuneACCESS table is confined to in-frame rearrangements and falls short of the full clone set. An unresolved V gene accounts for under half of the shortfall where checked; the remainder is of unknown origin. The V and J calls and clone size are taken from that table; D and trimming were inferred from the DNA. The sample includes 220,000 or so clones, with 84% observed a single time. The ten most abundant clones make up roughly 2.3% of the sample.

The data were obtained in a study of blood T cell repertoires in COVID-19 (dated by TCRdb to the early 2020s). Study-wide context: Samples from collaborators originated in the United States, Italy and Spain and spanned both the acute and convalescent phases of COVID-19. Sample metadata almost always included a de-identified subject ID, COVID-19 status, age in years and sex. Samples were obtained from the ongoing ImmuneRACE study (first 160 participants) and from over 1,000 subjects provided by 6 global collaborators. The material from the prospective study consisted of cDNA or gDNA derived from T cells, B-cell-depleted T cells, or PBMCs. The repertoires were released in a freely available public database meant as a resource for research on the immune response to SARS-CoV-2. Where HLA class I and class II types were available, the types were taken from metadata supplied by the sample provider, not from assay-based typing. The dataset comprised deeply sampled blood TCRbeta repertoires from subjects exposed to, actively infected with, or recovered from COVID-19.

What the authors observed across the whole study: The quantity of clinical and demographic metadata differed by source and by participant and was supplied without curation.

From V the trimming removes 3 bases and from J it removes 9 bases, while the gene matches leave 8 bases of the junction unaccounted for. The CDR3 has 13 amino acids, counting the end cysteine and phenylalanine. Left in the record is the CDR3 DNA by itself, 39 bases read in frame from the first base. According to the germline V gene, CDR1 reads SQVTM and CDR2 reads ANQGSEA. The receptor chain draws on TRBV29-1 and TRBJ2-1, with 7 junctional bases fitting TRBD2. The sequence derives from an older woman with acute or convalescent COVID-19. Specimen: peripheral blood. DNA sequence: TGCAGCGTTGAGCTAACTAGCGAGGGTGAGCAGTTCTTC. This translates into CSVELTSEGEQFF.